The entry below describes one T cell receptor (beta chain). Its antigen is not identified. Treatment: approximately 9-day PBMC culture with coronavirus spike peptide pools or control peptides (ViraFEST assay). Expansion of antigen-specific T cells with peptide pools by ViraFEST preceded sequencing of TCRs. The sample belongs to a study of vaccination and CD4 T cells after COVID-19. About the research overall: Six males and four females, two of them Hispanic, were enrolled as convalescents.

Sequenced with the Oncomine TCR Beta short-read assay was DNA taken from cultured CD4+ T cells. Genomic DNA was drawn out of CD4+ T cells grown in culture. TCRdb passed the PCR reads through MiXCR, listing each CDR3 protein once. Here the sample spans over 8,500 distinct CDR3 sequences, 59% being singletons. V was pared by 3 bases and J by 8 bases, with 13 bases between. Germline CDR1 is KGHDR and CDR2 is SFDVKD. The CDR3 loop spans 14 amino acids. The rearrangement links TRBV24-1 to TRBJ2-1; D is undetermined. This receptor was identified in a human donor who had recovered from COVID-19. Sequenced: CD4+ T cells from blood, cultured in vitro. CDR3 DNA: TGTGCCACCAGTGATCTGGTCCCCGGCCATGAGCAGTTCTTC. Its protein is CATSDLVPGHEQFF.